These 20 T cell receptor beta chains were sequenced from one sample in a study of cytomegalovirus exposure and HLA in healthy donors. PCR employed 60 Vbeta and 13 Jbeta primers. Sequencing was performed with immunoSEQ multiplex PCR; in TCRdb, only in-frame clones are kept and a portion is missing. The top ten clones hold approximately 2.1% of a sample with around 200,000 clones, 70% to 90% of them seen once. The sequencing sample was made of PBMCs. Every receptor here comes from a woman between 45 and 65 years old in good health and CMV-seronegative.

The V and J genes are TRBV21-1 and TRBJ2-2; the table names TRBD1, a call not compared with the DNA. TRBV21-1 is a pseudogene locus. The CDR3 has 15 residues. The CDR3 loop is CASSDRVTNTGELFF. CDR3 DNA sequence: TGTGCCAGCAGCGACAGGGTAACGAACACCGGGGAGCTGTTTTTT.

Notes on this clone: The junction and the germline gene differ at one end; a read error may be behind it. This chain's CDR3 is CATGRQTPSGTQHF. DNA of the CDR3: TGTGCCACCGGCAGACAGACACCCTCGGGAACCCAGCATTTT. The rearrangement links TRBV15 to TRBJ1-5; maybe TRBD1 (5 bases). CDR3 length: 14 amino acids. Germline CDR1 reads LNHNV; CDR2 reads YYDKDF (reference sequence).

The chain has TRBV7-9 and TRBJ2-5, with TRBD1 identical over 8 bases. The ends lost 5 bases at V and 4 bases at J; junction bases unmatched: 18. CDR1 and CDR2 from the germline V gene are SEHNR and FQNEAQ (reference sequence). This CDR3 has 18 amino acids. The CDR3 DNA follows: TGTGCCAGCAGCCCGAGTGCCCTTACAGGGGGGAGAGGAGAGACCCAGTACTTC. It specifies CASSPSALTGGRGETQYF.

The V and J genes are TRBV28 and TRBJ2-1; the match to TRBD1 covers 8 bases. There are 15 residues in the CDR3. The V gene's germline CDR1 is MDHEN and CDR2 SYDVKM. The junction had 9 bases not matched to a gene; V was cut back by 6 bases and J by 5 bases. The CDR3 nucleotides are TGTGCCAGCAGCCCACATCGGACAGGGCACAATGAGCAGTTCTTC. Amino acids: CASSPHRTGHNEQFF.

The chain employs TRBV7-9 and TRBJ1-1, with TRBD1 matching 9 bases. The length of the CDR3 is 14 residues. The V gene end was trimmed by 6 bases and the J gene end by 2 bases; junction bases not matched to a gene: 4. Germline lookup yields CDR1 SEHNR and CDR2 FQNEAQ (reference sequence). The CDR3 protein is CASSPGQGNTEAFF. CDR3 nucleotide sequence: TGTGCCAGCAGTCCGGGACAGGGAAACACTGAAGCTTTCTTT.

The chain uses TRBV6-5 and TRBJ2-5, with D possibly matching TRBD2 (8 bases). V lost 6 bases and J 3 bases, leaving 14 bases between the germline ends. The CDR3 totals 14 residues. Germline CDR1 and CDR2: MNHEY and SVGAGI. The CDR3 protein is CASRGLGGEETQYF. CDR3 nucleotide sequence: TGTGCCAGCAGGGGACTAGGGGGCGAAGAGACCCAGTACTTC.

The table lists this clone with a few counts. The gene calls are TRBV27 and TRBJ2-2; maybe TRBD2 (6 bases). The CDR3 consists of 15 residues. CDR1 and CDR2 (germline): MNHEY, SMNVEV (reference sequence). The V end was cut by 4 bases, the J end by 3 bases, with 12 bases between. CDR3 bases: TGTGCCAGCAGTTGGTGGACGGGAGACACCGGGGAGCTGTTTTTT. This sequence encodes CASSWWTGDTGELFF.

This chain's CDR3 is CASRGDSPTGELFF. The CDR3 DNA follows: TGTGCCAGCAGGGGGGACTCCCCCACCGGGGAGCTGTTTTTT. The chain combines TRBV7-3 with TRBJ2-2; D is possibly TRBD2 (6 bases). There are 14 residues in the CDR3. With 6 bases removed from V and 4 bases from J, the gap between germline ends came to 12 bases. Germline V gene lookup returns CDR1 SGHTA and CDR2 FQGTGA.

CDR3 loop: CASSPGTGGFEQYF. Here the CDR3 DNA reads TGTGCCAGCAGCCCCGGGACAGGGGGGTTTGAGCAGTACTTC. The chain uses TRBV11-2 and TRBJ2-7, with 11 bases lining up with TRBD1. The CDR3 totals 14 residues. V was pared by 5 bases and J by 7 bases, with 7 bases of the junction left unmatched. CDR1 is SGHAT and CDR2 is FQNNGV in the germline V gene.

In this sample, this clone is medium-sized. This sequence joins TRBV28 and TRBJ2-7; D is possibly TRBD2 (5 bases). V lost 3 bases to trimming and J lost 6 bases, with 24 bases between them. The CDR3 extends over 17 amino acids. Germline CDR1 is MDHEN and CDR2 is SYDVKM. CDR3 region: CASSLVLGNLFSGEQYF. In nucleotides, the CDR3 is TGTGCCAGCAGTTTGGTACTAGGGAATCTTTTCTCGGGCGAGCAGTACTTC.

The chain employs TRBV7-9 and TRBJ2-2; D gene uncertain. CDR3 length: 15 residues. The V end lost 5 bases, the J end lost 5 bases, and 15 bases lay between the germline ends. From germline, CDR1 is SEHNR and CDR2 FQNEAQ (reference sequence). Written as DNA, the CDR3 is TGTGCCAGCAGCCACCCTACAGTGATTACCGGGGAGCTGTTTTTT. Its translation is CASSHPTVITGELFF. Looking up the rest from reference TRBV7-9 and TRBJ2-2 gives the full variable domain: DTGVSQNPRHKITKRGQNVTFRCDPISEHNRLYWYRQTLGQGPEFLTYFQNEAQLEKSRLLSDRFSAERPKGSFSTLEIQRTEQGDSAMYLCASSHPTVITGELFFGEGSRLTVL.

This clone was picked up one time. This chain links TRBV25-1 with TRBJ1-4; 7 bases match TRBD1. The CDR3 covers 17 residues. The J segment lost 3 bases and the V segment lost 3 bases, leaving 10 bases of the junction unmatched. CDR1 and CDR2 from the germline V gene are MGHDK and SYGVNS. CDR3 loop: CASSDDRRGLSNEKLFF. CDR3 DNA sequence: TGTGCCAGCAGTGACGATAGGAGGGGGCTTTCTAATGAAAAACTGTTTTTT.

This chain uses TRBV7-2 with TRBJ2-5, with D tentatively TRBD2 (6 bases). Germline loops: CDR1 SGHTA, CDR2 FQGNSA. This CDR3 is 14 amino acids long. V lost 5 bases and J lost 5, with 15 bases in between. The CDR3 DNA sequence: TGTGCCAGCAGCCACTACGGGGGTGGCGAGACCCAGTACTTC. It codes for CASSHYGGGETQYF.

This rearrangement joins TRBV30 to TRBJ1-3, with TRBD1 matching 8 bases. This CDR3 contains 12 residues. Germline-derived CDR1 and CDR2 are GTSNPN and SVGIG (reference sequence). Here the CDR3 reads CASDRVGNTIYF. CDR3 nucleotide sequence: TGTGCTTCGGACAGGGTTGGAAACACCATATATTTT.

The rearrangement uses TRBV27 and TRBJ2-7; 10 bases are shared with TRBD1. Germline loops: CDR1 MNHEY, CDR2 SMNVEV (reference sequence). The CDR3 is 15 residues long. The J segment lost 3 bases and the V segment lost 2 bases, leaving 4 bases of the junction unmatched. The CDR3 protein is CASSLDRGHLYEQYF. Here the CDR3 DNA reads TGTGCCAGCAGTTTAGACAGGGGGCACCTCTACGAGCAGTACTTC.

This chain links TRBV18 with TRBJ2-7; no clear D gene. This CDR3 comprises 13 residues. CDR1 is KGHSH, CDR2 LQKENI, per germline. Deletions cut 3 bases from V and 3 bases from J, with 9 bases between. The CDR3 coding sequence is TGTGCCAGCTCACCGTCAAAAAACTACGAGCAGTACTTC. Protein sequence: CASSPSKNYEQYF.

The count of this clone is one. The gene calls are TRBV7-9 and TRBJ1-1; D not certain. The ends were cut back, 3 bases at V and 0 bases at J, with 11 bases in the middle. This CDR3 is 15 amino acids long. Germline V lookup: CDR1 SEHNR, CDR2 FQNEAQ (reference sequence). The CDR3 DNA reads TGTGCCAGCAGCTTGATCGACACCTTGAACACTGAAGCTTTCTTT. Translated, it gives CASSLIDTLNTEAFF.

The chain recombines TRBV5-1 with TRBJ2-7, with D maybe TRBD2 (5 bases). This CDR3 is built from 14 residues. Germline loops: CDR1 SGHRS, CDR2 YFSETQ. V was pared by 0 bases and J by 6 bases, with 13 bases between. The CDR3 DNA reads TGCGCCAGCAGCTTGGCTCGGGGAGTCGGCGAGCAGTACTTC. Amino acid sequence: CASSLARGVGEQYF. Filled out from reference TRBV5-1 and TRBJ2-7, the complete variable domain reads KAGVTQTPRYLIKTRGQQVTLSCSPISGHRSVSWYQQTPGQGLQFLFEYFSETQRNKGNFPGRFSGRQFSNSRSEMNVSTLELGDSALYLCASSLARGVGEQYFGPGTRLTVT.

Notes on this clone: An end of the junction does not agree with germline; a read error may underlie this. The DNA of the CDR3 is TGTTCCAGCTTTCCACTAGACACCCTAAATGGCTACACCTTC. Translated, it gives CSSFPLDTLNGYTF. The chain carries TRBV7-9 and TRBJ1-2; D gene uncertain. CDR1 and CDR2 from the germline V gene are SEHNR and FQNEAQ (reference sequence). This CDR3 region has 14 residues. The complete variable domain, with remaining parts taken from reference TRBV7-9 and TRBJ1-2, reads DTGVSQNPRHKITKRGQNVTFRCDPISEHNRLYWYRQTLGQGPEFLTYFQNEAQLEKSRLLSDRFSAERPKGSFSTLEIQRTEQGDSAMYLCSSFPLDTLNGYTFGSGTRLTVV.

This clone appeared once. The chain is built from TRBV15 and TRBJ1-4; D may be TRBD1 (6 bases). The length of the CDR3 is 16 residues. Trimming pared 1 base from V and 6 bases from J, leaving 15 bases between. Germline-derived CDR1 and CDR2 are LNHNV and YYDKDF (reference sequence). CDR3 DNA sequence: TGTGCCACCAGCAGAGCCTCCAGGGGTCTCGATGAAAAACTGTTTTTT. Amino acid sequence: CATSRASRGLDEKLFF.